This is a list of T cell receptor beta chains from one sample in a study of blood T cells in healthy people across ages. TCRdb used MiXCR to reprocess the 5' RACE reads, holding one entry per CDR3 protein. Among 2 million or so distinct CDR3 sequences listed, around 50% were seen once. Sequences were obtained from blood. The receptor source for this set is a woman in her thirties or forties in good health. Each CDR3 is given with its conserved first and last residue. A D gene is named only where the DNA matches it firmly. Size is stated for part of the rows, as once, few or many counts, or as a class when the clone is expanded.

>TRBJ1-2|TRBV20-1|-|-
CSASQGPLNYGYTF
TGCAGTGCTAGTCAGGGTCCACTCAACTATGGCTACACCTTC
>TRBJ2-4|TRBV4-1|once|-
CASSQAYSGPEYF
TGCGCCAGCAGCCAAGCGTACTCGGGGCCGGAGTACTTC
>TRBJ2-4|TRBV25-1|-|TRBD1
CASSESGTGLAKNIQYF
TGTGCCAGCAGTGAATCCGGGACAGGGCTAGCCAAAAACATTCAGTACTTC
>TRBJ2-4|TRBV4-1|few|-
CASSQERVGGASVQYF
TGCGCCAGCAGCCAAGAAAGGGTAGGGGGGGCTTCCGTTCAGTACTTC
>TRBJ2-5|TRBV6-5|-|TRBD1
CASIQGAGGEIQYF
TGTGCCAGCATCCAGGGGGCAGGGGGCGAAATCCAGTACTTC
>TRBJ2-1|TRBV7-7|-|-
CASSSALRADYNEQFF
TGTGCTAGCAGCTCAGCCCTAAGGGCCGATTACAATGAGCAGTTCTTC
>TRBJ1-4|TRBV5-1|-|TRBD1
CASSGEDRPGEKLFF
TGCGCCAGCAGCGGAGAGGACAGGCCAGGCGAGAAACTGTTTTTT
>TRBJ1-1|TRBV28|-|-
CASGAGDTEAFF
TGTGCCAGCGGGGCGGGGGACACTGAAGCTTTCTTT
>TRBJ2-7|TRBV28|-|TRBD1
CASSRPGTGFDEQYF
TGTGCCAGCAGCAGACCCGGGACAGGGTTCGACGAGCAGTACTTC
>TRBJ2-7|TRBV7-2|-|TRBD1
CASNLGQPYEQYF
TGTGCCAGCAACTTGGGACAGCCTTACGAGCAGTACTTC
>TRBJ1-2|TRBV6-6|-|-
CASSYFGGGYTF
TGTGCCAGCAGTTATTTTGGAGGTGGCTACACCTTC
>TRBJ2-2|TRBV6-2/TRBV6-3|-|TRBD2
CASRPRTSGATGELFF
TGTGCCAGCAGACCCCGGACTAGCGGGGCAACCGGGGAGCTGTTTTTT
>TRBJ2-5|TRBV4-3|-|-
CASSQGEAQTQYF
TGCGCCAGCAGCCAAGGAGAAGCCCAAACCCAGTACTTC
>TRBJ2-5|TRBV7-9|-|-
CASSYLEVGETQYF
TGTGCCAGCAGCTATTTAGAGGTTGGGGAGACCCAGTACTTC
>TRBJ2-7|TRBV6-6|-|TRBD2
CASNPSGGRRDEQYF
TGTGCCAGCAACCCCAGCGGGGGGCGTCGCGACGAGCAGTACTTC
>TRBJ1-2|TRBV7-8|-|-
CASSSGLLDYGYTF
TGTGCCAGCAGCTCTGGACTTTTGGACTATGGCTACACCTTC